The 20 T cell receptor beta chains given below trace back to one sample, sequenced in a study of glioma-infiltrating T cells. The iRepertoire nested amplicon-rescue multiplex PCR amplified TCR alpha and beta CDR3s from RNA. TCRdb used MiXCR to reprocess the multiplex PCR reads, holding one entry per CDR3 protein. The data contain some 100,000 distinct CDR3 sequences, 25% to 30% of them singletons. Sequencing was performed on glioma tissue, nonneoplastic brain tissue, or PBMCs (not recorded which). These receptors were taken from a human donor with low-grade glioma or glioblastoma, undergoing nonglioma brain surgery, or in good health (not recorded which).

In its sample, this clonotype was seen many times. The chain employs TRBV19 and TRBJ1-5; D not certain. Per germline, CDR1 LNHDA and CDR2 SQIVND (reference sequence). The ends were cut back, 3 bases at V and 3 bases at J, with 12 bases in the middle. The CDR3 consists of 15 residues. CDR3 bases: TGTGCCAGTAGTATTGAGACCACGATCAATCAGCCCCAGCATTTT. Amino acids: CASSIETTINQPQHF.

The V and J genes are TRBV5-1 and TRBJ2-5, with 7 nucleotides matching TRBD1. Germline V gene data show CDR1 as SGHRS and CDR2 as YFSETQ. The CDR3 covers 16 residues. Trimming took 4 bases from V and 3 from J; bases not matched to a gene: 12. This CDR3 reads CASSLKGGRSEETQYF. The CDR3 region has the DNA TGCGCCAGCAGCCTAAAAGGGGGCCGGTCGGAAGAGACCCAGTACTTC.

The count of this clonotype is one. Since no conserved phenylalanine or tryptophan closes the CDR3, a read error is the likely cause. In nucleotides, the CDR3 is TGTGCCACCAGCAGCCAGATCGCAGATACGCAGTATATT. It is translated as CATSSQIADTQYI. This chain joins TRBV15 and TRBJ2-3, with D unresolved. Trimming took 3 bases from V and 4 from J, leaving 8 bases between them. This CDR3 is 13 amino acids long. Germline V gene sequence: CDR1 LNHNV, CDR2 YYDKDF (reference sequence).

The table lists this clonotype with many counts. This chain connects TRBV20-1 to TRBJ2-7, with TRBD2 as a possible D gene (6 bases). Trimming cost V 2 bases and J 2 bases, with 16 bases left between them. The CDR3 runs 15 residues. The germline CDR1 and CDR2 sequences are DFQATT and SNEGSKA (reference sequence). The CDR3 DNA follows: TGCAGTGCTAGAACTGGGAGGAAGGGAACCTACGAGCAGTACTTC. It encodes CSARTGRKGTYEQYF.

Concerning this clonotype itself: Without the conserved terminal phenylalanine or tryptophan, this CDR3 likely stems from a read error. This sequence joins TRBV20-1 and TRBJ2-1; D is unresolved. In germline, CDR1 is DFQATT, CDR2 SNEGSKA (reference sequence). The CDR3 is made up of 11 amino acids. The CDR3 nucleotides are TGCAGAGCTCTCAATTACAACGAGCAGTTCCTC. Amino acids: CRALNYNEQFL.

This clonotype was seen a few times. A much larger clone differs from this one at a single base, so this may be a read error. The chain has TRBV7-2 and TRBJ1-4; TRBD1 aligns across 8 bases. Germline V lookup: CDR1 SGHTA, CDR2 FQGNSA. V lost 0 bases to trimming and J lost 12 bases; unmatched junction nucleotides: 9. The CDR3 is 15 residues long. The CDR3 DNA reads TGTGCCAGCAGCTTAGCTCGGACAGGGCGCGAAGAACTGTTTTTT. Translation gives CASSLARTGREELFF.

This clonotype was seen ten or more times. The chain carries TRBV19 and TRBJ1-5, with D uncertain. V lost 4 bases and J 4 bases, leaving 17 bases between the germline ends. CDR3 length equals 16 residues. Germline CDR1 is LNHDA and CDR2 is SQIVND (reference sequence). The CDR3 nucleotides read TGTGCCAGTAGTAGTGGAATGGGGAGCAGGAATCAGCCCCAGCATTTT. This encodes CASSSGMGSRNQPQHF.

This clonotype was seen repeatedly, ten times or more. This sequence joins TRBV7-2 and TRBJ1-5; no clear D. The CDR3 runs to 12 residues. V lost 4 bases to trimming and J lost 4 bases, with 5 bases between them. Germline V gene sequence: CDR1 SGHTA, CDR2 FQGNSA. The CDR3 sequence is CASSSLNQPQHF. For the CDR3, the DNA is TGTGCCAGCAGCTCCCTTAATCAGCCCCAGCATTTT. The whole variable domain, filled in from reference TRBV7-2 and TRBJ1-5, reads GAGVSQSPSNKVTEKGKDVELRCDPISGHTALYWYRQSLGQGLEFLIYFQGNSAPDKSGLPSDRFSAERTGGSVSTLTIQRTQQEDSAVYLCASSSLNQPQHFGDGTRLSIL.

This clonotype was seen more than once but under ten times. This sequence joins TRBV3-1 and TRBJ2-2; D perhaps matches TRBD2 (6 bases). Germline values: CDR1 LGHDT, CDR2 YNNKEL (reference sequence). The CDR3 runs to 14 residues. V was trimmed by 2 bases and J by 4 bases, leaving 8 bases between them. The CDR3 is CASSQLSGTGELFF. The CDR3 bases are TGTGCCAGCAGCCAACTTAGCGGCACCGGGGAGCTGTTTTTT.

There are many counts of this clonotype. The chain joins TRBV20-1 to TRBJ1-2; no clear D gene. The V and J ends lost 1 base and 0 bases respectively, with 9 bases between them. CDR1 and CDR2 (germline): DFQATT, SNEGSKA (reference sequence). The CDR3 sequence is 14 residues long. Here the CDR3 DNA reads TGCAGTGCTAGAGTCTCGATAGCTAACTATGGCTACACCTTC. Translated, it gives CSARVSIANYGYTF.

This clonotype has only a few counts. This chain uses TRBV5-1 with TRBJ2-7; D is undetermined. V gave up 3 bases and J gave up 2 bases, with 6 bases separating them. Germline CDR1 SGHRS, CDR2 YFSETQ. The length of the CDR3 is 12 residues. CDR3 amino acids: CASSSAAYEQYF. The CDR3 bases are TGCGCCAGCAGCTCAGCAGCCTACGAGCAGTACTTC.

This clonotype occurred many times. The chain has TRBV20-1 and TRBJ1-1, with a possible D match to TRBD1 (5 bases). The length of the CDR3 is 13 residues. V was cut by 5 bases and J by 3 bases, with 13 bases left in between. Germline-derived CDR1 and CDR2 are DFQATT and SNEGSKA (reference sequence). CDR3 region: CSAWDEAHTEAFF. The CDR3 DNA reads TGCAGTGCTTGGGACGAGGCACACACTGAAGCTTTCTTT.

Comment on this clonotype: A read error is likely, as this CDR3 ends without the conserved phenylalanine or tryptophan. The chain combines TRBV28 with TRBJ2-1; D unclear. The CDR3 loop spans 15 amino acids. CDR1 MDHEN and CDR2 SYDVKM come from the germline V gene. DNA for the CDR3: TGTGTCAGCAGTCTACGCGCGTACACCTACAATGAGCAGTTCTGC. Amino acid sequence: CVSSLRAYTYNEQFC.

This clonotype has at least ten counts. The chain uses TRBV27 and TRBJ2-5, with no clear D. Looked up from germline, CDR1 is MNHEY and CDR2 is SMNVEV (reference sequence). The CDR3 runs 13 residues. With 1 base removed from V and 5 bases from J, the gap between germline ends came to 8 bases. The CDR3 loop is CASSLLRSETQYF. CDR3 DNA: TGTGCCAGCAGTTTATTGCGGTCGGAGACCCAGTACTTC.

This clonotype was seen more than once but under ten times. The chain uses TRBV19 and TRBJ2-1; 8 positions agree with TRBD1. V gave up 5 bases and J gave up 8 bases; unmatched junction bases: 5. The CDR3 extends over 13 amino acids. CDR1 and CDR2 from the germline V gene are LNHDA and SQIVND (reference sequence). The CDR3 here is CASSLSTGDEQFF. In nucleotides, the CDR3 is TGTGCCAGTAGTCTCTCGACAGGGGATGAGCAGTTCTTC.

This clonotype was counted ten times or more. The V call is TRBV6-6, the J call TRBJ2-2; D possibly corresponds to TRBD1 (6 bases). The CDR3 runs to 15 residues. From germline, CDR1 is MNHNY and CDR2 SVGAGI (reference sequence). V was cut by 3 bases and J by 7 bases, with 15 bases left in between. CDR3 in DNA: TGTGCCAGCAGTTATCGATCAGGGGTAAACGGGGAGCTGTTTTTT. As protein: CASSYRSGVNGELFF.

This clonotype showed up many times. This chain connects TRBV2 to TRBJ2-1, with 7 nucleotides matching TRBD2. V shed 7 bases, J shed 4 bases, and the junction held 7 bases outside the gene matches. CDR1 SNHLY and CDR2 FYNNEI come from the germline V gene. The CDR3 has 14 amino acids. The CDR3 protein is CASTLAEWYNEQFF. The CDR3 DNA reads as TGTGCCAGCACCCTAGCGGAATGGTACAATGAGCAGTTCTTC.

This clonotype showed up many times. This chain joins TRBV28 and TRBJ1-2; D not certain. This CDR3 is built from 14 residues. CDR1 and CDR2 (germline): MDHEN, SYDVKM. Trimming left V 2 bases short and J 4 bases short, with 11 bases between. The CDR3 DNA reads as TGTGCCAGCAGTTTAACCAGCACCACCTATGGCTACACCTTC. Amino acid sequence: CASSLTSTTYGYTF.

V usage is TRBV7-2 and J usage is TRBJ1-2; 9 bases map to TRBD1. Unmatched junction bases numbered 3, after V lost 2 bases and J lost 2 bases. The germline V gene encodes CDR1 SGHTA and CDR2 FQGNSA. The CDR3 runs to 15 residues. Written as DNA, the CDR3 is TGTGCCAGCAGCTTATATGGACAGGGGAACTATGGCTACACCTTC. Protein: CASSLYGQGNYGYTF. Drawing the rest from reference TRBV7-2 and TRBJ1-2, the complete variable domain is GAGVSQSPSNKVTEKGKDVELRCDPISGHTALYWYRQSLGQGLEFLIYFQGNSAPDKSGLPSDRFSAERTGGSVSTLTIQRTQQEDSAVYLCASSLYGQGNYGYTFGSGTRLTVV.

This clonotype was seen at least ten times. The chain links TRBV20-1 to TRBJ1-1, with D perhaps TRBD1 (5 bases). V was clipped by 6 bases and J by 1 base, with 9 bases between them. Germline loops: CDR1 DFQATT, CDR2 SNEGSKA (reference sequence). There are 12 residues in the CDR3. CDR3: CSATRANTEAFF. CDR3 DNA sequence: TGCAGTGCCACCAGGGCGAACACTGAAGCTTTCTTT.